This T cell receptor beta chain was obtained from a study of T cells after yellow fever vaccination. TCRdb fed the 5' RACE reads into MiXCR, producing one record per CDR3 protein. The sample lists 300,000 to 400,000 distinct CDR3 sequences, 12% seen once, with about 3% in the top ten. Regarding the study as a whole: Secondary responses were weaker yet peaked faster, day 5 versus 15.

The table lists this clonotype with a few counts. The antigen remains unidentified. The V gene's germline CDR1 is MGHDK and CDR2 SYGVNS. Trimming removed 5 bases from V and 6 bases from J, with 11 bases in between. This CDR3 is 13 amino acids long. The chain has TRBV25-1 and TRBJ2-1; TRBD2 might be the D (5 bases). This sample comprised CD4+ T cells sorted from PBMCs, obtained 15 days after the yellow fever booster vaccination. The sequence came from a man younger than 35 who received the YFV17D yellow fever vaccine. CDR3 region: CASSIIRGNEQFF. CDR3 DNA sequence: TGTGCCAGCAGTATAATCCGGGGCAATGAGCAGTTCTTC.